These 32 T cell receptor beta chains were all obtained from the same sample, sequenced in a study of T cell responses to AZD1222 COVID-19 vaccine. Method: immunoSEQ multiplex PCR; TCRdb's copy keeps in-frame clones and lacks some. The sample lists about 80,000 clones; more than 85% were seen once. The sequencing here drew on peripheral blood, taken 28 days after the second AZD1222 dose. Receptors were obtained from an adult who received the AZD1222 COVID-19 vaccine.

V usage is TRBV5-6 and J usage is TRBJ2-1; D possibly corresponds to TRBD1 (5 bases). CDR1 is SGHDT, CDR2 YYEEEE, per germline. The CDR3 length is 13 residues. The V end was cut by 5 bases, the J end by 4 bases, with 10 bases between. The CDR3 protein is CASRQVGYNEQFF. The DNA of the CDR3 is TGTGCCAGCAGACAGGTTGGGTACAATGAGCAGTTCTTC.

This chain joins TRBV30 and TRBJ1-2; 8 bases align to TRBD1. Germline values: CDR1 GTSNPN, CDR2 SVGIG (reference sequence). Trimming cost V 2 bases and J 0 bases; bases outside gene matches: 8. The CDR3 is made up of 16 amino acids. Here the CDR3 reads CAWSKGTGGSNYGYTF. CDR3 coding DNA: TGTGCCTGGAGTAAAGGGACAGGAGGTTCTAACTATGGCTACACCTTC.

The rearrangement joins TRBV24-1 to TRBJ2-3; D is possibly TRBD1 (5 bases). V was shortened by 3 bases and J by 0 bases, with 21 bases between the two germline ends. Germline V lookup: CDR1 KGHDR, CDR2 SFDVKD. This CDR3 has 19 amino acids. The CDR3 loop is CATSDPSAADSFSTDTQYF. In DNA form, the CDR3 reads TGTGCCACCAGTGATCCCTCCGCTGCTGACAGCTTTAGCACAGATACGCAGTATTTT.

The J gene is TRBJ1-1, the V gene TRBV7-3; D is perhaps TRBD1 (5 bases). This CDR3 spans 12 amino acids. V was clipped by 2 bases and J by 6 bases, with 7 bases between them. Germline loops: CDR1 SGHTA, CDR2 FQGTGA. The CDR3 sequence is CASSLGGPEAFF. The CDR3 DNA follows: TGTGCCAGCAGCTTAGGGGGTCCTGAAGCTTTCTTT.

The chain employs TRBV19 and TRBJ1-6; D call uncertain. V lost 8 bases, J lost 8 bases, and 10 bases lay in between. Germline V lookup: CDR1 LNHDA, CDR2 SQIVND (reference sequence). This CDR3 region has 12 residues. The chain's CDR3 is CASSETYSPLHF. The DNA of the CDR3 is TGTGCCAGTTCCGAAACCTATTCACCCCTCCACTTT.

The chain has TRBV11-2 and TRBJ2-7; D might be TRBD1 (6 bases). V lost 5 bases, J lost 9 bases, and 14 bases lay in between. The length of the CDR3 is 12 residues. Germline CDR1 reads SGHAT; CDR2 reads FQNNGV. In DNA, the CDR3 is TGTGCCAGCAGCCCAGGGACACCTCTGCAGTACTTC. Its translation is CASSPGTPLQYF.

V and J are TRBV6-2 or TRBV6-3 and TRBJ2-1; 12 nucleotides line up with TRBD2. CDR1 MNHEY and CDR2 SVGEGT come from the germline V gene. The CDR3 length is 17 residues. The V gene end was trimmed by 5 bases and the J gene end by 8 bases; junction bases not matched to a gene: 13. CDR3: CASSLPSGRASSDEQFF. CDR3 nucleotides: TGTGCCAGCAGTCTGCCTAGCGGGAGGGCCTCTTCCGATGAGCAGTTCTTC.

V and J are TRBV6-1 and TRBJ2-7; 7 bases are shared with TRBD2. The germline CDR1 and CDR2 sequences are MNHNS and SASEGT. The trim removed 2 bases at V and 3 bases at J, leaving 10 bases unmatched. The length of the CDR3 is 16 residues. The CDR3 here is CASSERWGREYYEQYF. The CDR3 bases are TGTGCCAGCAGTGAACGGTGGGGGAGGGAGTACTACGAGCAGTACTTC.

This chain links TRBV27 with TRBJ2-1, with no clear D. Germline CDR1 MNHEY, CDR2 SMNVEV (reference sequence). The V and J ends lost 7 bases and 1 base respectively, with 8 bases between them. This CDR3 has 13 residues. CDR3 loop: CASKFLSYNEQFF. The CDR3 DNA reads as TGTGCCAGCAAATTCCTATCCTACAATGAGCAGTTCTTC.

J is TRBJ1-6 and V is TRBV6-1; D is undetermined. Trimming stripped 0 bases from V and 0 bases from J, with 9 bases between. The CDR3 extends over 17 amino acids. Germline assignment: CDR1 MNHNS and CDR2 SASEGT. The CDR3 sequence is CASSEAPGSSYNSPLHF. The DNA of the CDR3 is TGTGCCAGCAGTGAAGCGCCAGGTAGCTCCTATAATTCACCCCTCCACTTT.

CDR3 bases: TGTGCCAGCTCCCCCACTCCAGAGACCCAGTACTTC. Translated, it gives CASSPTPETQYF. The J gene is TRBJ2-5, the V gene TRBV18, with D uncertain. V gave up 6 bases and J gave up 4 bases, with 9 bases separating them. The germline CDR1 and CDR2 sequences are KGHSH and LQKENI. This CDR3 is 12 amino acids long. The whole variable domain, filled in from reference TRBV18 and TRBJ2-5, reads NAGVMQNPRHLVRRRGQEARLRCSPMKGHSHVYWYRQLPEEGLKFMVYLQKENIIDESGMPKERFSAEFPKEGPSILRIQQVVRGDSAAYFCASSPTPETQYFGPGTRLLVL.

V and J are TRBV6-5 and TRBJ2-3; 9 bases fit TRBD2. The CDR3 has 13 residues. Per the germline V gene, CDR1 is MNHEY and CDR2 is SVGAGI. The V segment lost 7 bases and the J segment 6 bases; nucleotides outside the gene matches: 5. CDR3 nucleotides: TGTGCCAGCATAGCGGGAGCAACGGATACGCAGTATTTT. Translation: CASIAGATDTQYF.

The chain combines TRBV24-1 with TRBJ2-1; D is unclear. The CDR3 extends over 14 amino acids. V shed 5 bases and J shed 0 bases, with 7 bases lying between them. Germline CDR1 and CDR2: KGHDR and SFDVKD. CDR3 coding DNA: TGTGCCACCAGTGGTCCAGCCTCCTACAATGAGCAGTTCTTC. This gives the protein CATSGPASYNEQFF.

The genes are TRBV28 and TRBJ2-5, with D perhaps given as TRBD1 or TRBD2 (7 bases each). The CDR3 has 13 residues. The V and J ends lost 10 bases and 1 base respectively, with 13 bases between them. Germline CDR1 reads MDHEN; CDR2 reads SYDVKM. The CDR3 DNA is TGTGCCACCAGGGGGGGCAGCCAAGAGACCCAGTACTTC. Translation gives CATRGGSQETQYF. Combining the CDR3 with reference TRBV28 and TRBJ2-5 gives the whole variable domain DVKVTQSSRYLVKRTGEKVFLECVQDMDHENMFWYRQDPGLGLRLIYFSYDVKMKEKGDIPEGYSVSREKKERFSLILESASTNQTSMYLCATRGGSQETQYFGPGTRLLVL.

The CDR3 sequence is CASSLRLLGYTF. Here the CDR3 DNA reads TGTGCCAGCAGCTTGCGCCTGTTGGGCTACACCTTC. The genes are TRBV5-4 and TRBJ1-2; D is unclear. This CDR3 region has 12 residues. Trimming removed 1 base at V and 8 bases at J, with 9 bases between. Germline CDR1 reads SGHNT; CDR2 reads YYREEE (reference sequence).

The V gene is TRBV2, the J gene TRBJ1-1; D remains unclear. The V gene lost 5 bases and the J gene lost 5 bases, with 6 bases spanning the gap. Germline V gene data show CDR1 as SNHLY and CDR2 as FYNNEI. The CDR3 contains 11 residues. CDR3 nucleotides: TGTGCCAGCAGTCCCTTAACTGAAGCTTTCTTT. It is translated as CASSPLTEAFF.

The chain employs TRBV29-1 and TRBJ2-5, with unresolved D. The CDR3 runs 11 residues. Germline values: CDR1 SQVTM, CDR2 ANQGSEA. Between the trimmed V and J ends, which lost 5 bases and 1 base, there was a span of 5 bases. Written as DNA, the CDR3 is TGCAGCGTTACCAGCCAAGAGACCCAGTACTTC. Encoded protein: CSVTSQETQYF.

V and J are TRBV3-1 (or the pseudogene TRBV3-2) and TRBJ2-2; possibly TRBD1 for D (6 bases). The CDR3 is 16 amino acids. The V end was cut by 4 bases, the J end by 4 bases, with 16 bases between. Germline loops: CDR1 LGHDT, CDR2 YNNKEL (reference sequence). The CDR3 sequence: CASSPYRAFGTGELFF. The CDR3 DNA sequence: TGTGCCAGCAGCCCCTACAGGGCTTTTGGCACCGGGGAGCTGTTTTTT.

The chain couples TRBV4-3 to TRBJ1-1; TRBD1 matches 8 bases. Per the germline V gene, CDR1 is LGHNA and CDR2 is YSLEER. Trimming removed 4 bases from V and 4 bases from J; junction bases left unmatched: 2. The CDR3 has 13 residues. CDR3 DNA: TGCGCCAGCAGCCCCGACAGGGGCACTGAAGCTTTCTTT. It encodes CASSPDRGTEAFF.

This clone was counted once. The CDR3 sequence: CASRSNSYNEQFF. The CDR3 nucleotides read TGTGCCAGCAGAAGTAACTCCTACAATGAGCAGTTCTTC. The rearrangement uses TRBV5-4 and TRBJ2-1, with unresolved D. This CDR3 spans 13 amino acids. Germline V gives CDR1 SGHNT, CDR2 YYREEE (reference sequence). V lost 5 bases and J lost 0, with 6 bases in between. Combining the CDR3 with reference TRBV5-4 and TRBJ2-1 gives the whole variable domain ETGVTQSPTHLIKTRGQQVTLRCSSQSGHNTVSWYQQALGQGPQFIFQYYREEENGRGNFPPRFSGLQFPNYSSELNVNALELDDSALYLCASRSNSYNEQFFGPGTRLTVL.

The chain employs TRBV6-4 and TRBJ2-1; perhaps D is TRBD1 or TRBD2 (7 bases each). The germline gives CDR1 MRHNA, CDR2 SNTAGT. The CDR3 length is 13 residues. Trimming left V 3 bases short and J 12 bases short, with 15 bases between. In DNA form, the CDR3 reads TGTGCCAGCAGTGAAGATAGCAGGGGGGGGCAGTTCTTC. It is translated as CASSEDSRGGQFF.

The CDR3 here is CASSLAGANYGYTF. In nucleotides, the CDR3 is TGTGCCAGCAGTCTGGCAGGGGCGAACTATGGCTACACCTTC. The chain carries TRBV11-2 and TRBJ1-2, with a tentative D call TRBD1 (6 bases). From germline, CDR1 is SGHAT and CDR2 FQNNGV. There are 14 residues in the CDR3. Trimming removed 6 bases at V and 2 bases at J, with 13 bases between.

This sequence joins TRBV19 and TRBJ1-2, with TRBD1 as a possible D gene (6 bases). Trimming cost V 3 bases and J 4 bases, with 12 bases left between them. This CDR3 is 14 amino acids long. Germline values: CDR1 LNHDA, CDR2 SQIVND (reference sequence). For the CDR3, the DNA is TGTGCCAGTAGTATTAGGGGGACATCCTATGGCTACACCTTC. It specifies CASSIRGTSYGYTF.

The V and J genes are TRBV19 and TRBJ2-3; D gene ambiguous. This CDR3 has 13 amino acids. V was cut by 5 bases and J by 5 bases, with 11 bases left in between. Germline CDR1 and CDR2: LNHDA and SQIVND (reference sequence). The CDR3 DNA sequence: TGTGCCAGTAGTCTCCGACTCGGAGATACGCAGTATTTT. Amino acid sequence: CASSLRLGDTQYF.

The rearrangement joins TRBV27 to TRBJ1-2, with 8 bases fitting TRBD1. The V segment lost 2 bases and the J segment 3 bases; nucleotides outside the gene matches: 2. This CDR3 spans 14 amino acids. Germline CDR1 and CDR2: MNHEY and SMNVEV (reference sequence). The CDR3 region is CASSLQTGDYGYTF. The CDR3 region has the DNA TGTGCCAGCAGTTTACAGACAGGGGACTATGGCTACACCTTC.

The chain has TRBV6-5 and TRBJ2-7; 7 nucleotides agree with TRBD2. Trimming took 2 bases from V and 3 from J; bases not matched to a gene: 4. CDR1 is MNHEY and CDR2 is SVGAGI in the germline V gene. CDR3 length: 14 amino acids. The CDR3 loop reads CASSYATSSYEQYF. For the CDR3, the DNA is TGTGCCAGCAGTTACGCGACTAGCAGCTACGAGCAGTACTTC.

The chain combines TRBV2 with TRBJ2-1; TRBD2 aligns across 12 bases. The V gene end was trimmed by 6 bases and the J gene end by 4 bases; junction bases not matched to a gene: 7. Germline V lookup: CDR1 SNHLY, CDR2 FYNNEI. The CDR3 runs to 16 residues. CDR3 residues: CASRAPGLAGYNEQFF. In DNA, the CDR3 is TGTGCCAGCAGGGCTCCGGGACTAGCGGGTTACAATGAGCAGTTCTTC. Based on the CDR3 plus reference TRBV2 and TRBJ2-1, the full variable domain is EPEVTQTPSHQVTQMGQEVILRCVPISNHLYFYWYRQILGQKVEFLVSFYNNEISEKSEIFDDQFSVERPDGSNFTLKIRSTKLEDSAMYFCASRAPGLAGYNEQFFGPGTRLTVL.

The genes are TRBV7-9 and TRBJ1-1; D is possibly TRBD1 (5 bases). This CDR3 comprises 17 residues. The ends were cut back, 4 bases at V and 3 bases at J, with 21 bases in the middle. Germline V CDR1 and CDR2: SEHNR, FQNEAQ (reference sequence). The CDR3 region is CASSSMGVGVEDTEAFF. CDR3 sequence (DNA): TGTGCCAGCAGCTCCATGGGCGTAGGGGTGGAGGACACTGAAGCTTTCTTT.

The rearrangement joins TRBV6-5 to TRBJ2-1; D remains ambiguous. The CDR3 loop spans 14 amino acids. Germline CDR1 and CDR2: MNHEY and SVGAGI. Trimming left V 2 bases short and J 7 bases short, with 12 bases between. Here the CDR3 reads CASSYTPRLNEQFF. CDR3 DNA sequence: TGTGCCAGCAGTTACACTCCAAGGCTGAATGAGCAGTTCTTC.

This CDR3 is CASSLGTSGSIEQYF. The CDR3 DNA sequence: TGCGCCAGCAGCCTAGGGACTAGCGGGAGTATTGAGCAGTACTTC. The chain carries TRBV4-3 and TRBJ2-7; 14 bases fit TRBD2. Germline trimming cut 4 bases from V and 7 bases from J; bases unmatched to any gene: 6. Germline CDR1 reads LGHNA; CDR2 reads YSLEER. This CDR3 is 15 amino acids long.

This chain uses TRBV6-5 with TRBJ2-7, with 7 bases that match TRBD2. The CDR3 is 13 amino acids. Germline trimming cut 6 bases from V and 3 bases from J; bases unmatched to any gene: 5. CDR1 and CDR2 from the germline V gene are MNHEY and SVGAGI. The CDR3 nucleotides read TGTGCCAGCAGCCAAAGCGGGGTCTACGAGCAGTACTTC. The encoded protein is CASSQSGVYEQYF.

In this sample, this clone turned up once. The chain joins TRBV30 to TRBJ1-1; D call uncertain. CDR1 is GTSNPN and CDR2 is SVGIG in the germline V gene (reference sequence). The CDR3 covers 14 residues. With 2 bases removed from V and 3 bases from J, the gap between germline ends came to 13 bases. CDR3 residues: CAWSLSHQDTEAFF. Here the CDR3 DNA reads TGTGCCTGGAGTTTAAGCCATCAGGACACTGAAGCTTTCTTT.